The clone carrying this TCR beta chain appeared once. Its specificity is unknown. This sample stems from a study of T cell responses to AZD1222 COVID-19 vaccine. Overall study findings and caveats: Of spike-specific TCRs, nearly half reportedly target regions left unmutated in variants. The study identified only five or six AZD1222 recipients as seropositive at baseline. Most donors were white British, females outnumbered males, and clonal diversity was possibly underestimated. Spike-specific TCR breadth and depth went up after people got two AZD1222 doses.

Measured with immunoSEQ multiplex PCR; TCRdb has only the in-frame clones, and not every one. The data show approximately 150,000 clones, around 90% seen once. This CDR3 comprises 13 residues. With 4 bases removed from V and 5 bases from J, the gap between germline ends came to 9 bases. CDR1 and CDR2 from the germline V gene are LGHDT and YNNKEL (reference sequence). The TCR originated in an adult in good health. V gene TRBV3-1 (or the pseudogene TRBV3-2) combines with J gene TRBJ2-1; a possible D gene is TRBD2 (5 bases). The sequenced sample was peripheral blood, obtained on day 0 of AZD1222 vaccination. CDR3 in DNA: TGTGCCAGCAGCCTCGGACTCGACAATGAGCAGTTCTTC. This codes for CASSLGLDNEQFF.